Following are 25 T cell receptor beta chains from one sample sequenced in a study of T cell responses to AZD1222 COVID-19 vaccine. The method was immunoSEQ multiplex PCR; TCRdb's version includes in-frame clones alone and lacks a portion of them. Of approximately 120,000 clones in the sample, roughly 87% were seen once. Here the sequenced sample was peripheral blood, taken on day 0 of MenACWY control vaccination. These receptors originate from an adult in good health.

This clone was seen once. V and J are TRBV3-1 (or the pseudogene TRBV3-2) and TRBJ1-2; weak D call: TRBD1 (5 bases). Germline CDR1 LGHDT, CDR2 YNNKEL (reference sequence). The germline V and J ends were trimmed by 8 bases and 0 bases, with 19 bases remaining between them. The length of the CDR3 is 16 residues. This chain's CDR3 is CASSGQGREANYGYTF. The DNA of the CDR3 is TGTGCCAGCTCAGGGCAGGGAAGGGAAGCTAACTATGGCTACACCTTC.

The chain couples TRBV7-8 to TRBJ2-4; TRBD1 matches at 10 bases. V shed 5 bases and J 7 bases; nucleotides not matched to a gene: 8. The germline V gene encodes CDR1 SGHVS and CDR2 FQNEAQ. The CDR3 totals 15 residues. The CDR3 DNA is TGTGCCAGCAGCCTTCCTCGGACAGGGGGGAACATTCAGTACTTC. Its protein product is CASSLPRTGGNIQYF. The full variable domain, in which reference TRBV7-8 and TRBJ2-4 provide the parts outside the CDR3, is GAGVSQSPRYKVAKRGQDVALRCDPISGHVSLFWYQQALGQGPEFLTYFQNEAQLDKSGLPSDRFFAERPEGSVSTLKIQRTQQEDSAVYLCASSLPRTGGNIQYFGAGTRLSVL.

V is TRBV28 and J is TRBJ1-2; TRBD1 aligns across 9 bases. CDR1 MDHEN and CDR2 SYDVKM come from the germline V gene. CDR3 length: 14 amino acids. V dropped 5 bases and J dropped 8; count of bases not matched to a gene: 9. The CDR3 protein is CASSTLQGAGGYTF. CDR3 nucleotide sequence: TGTGCCAGCAGTACTCTACAGGGGGCGGGAGGCTACACCTTC.

This rearrangement joins TRBV19 to TRBJ1-1; D gene unclear. V lost 1 base, J lost 7 bases, and 10 bases lay in between. This CDR3 is 13 amino acids long. CDR1 and CDR2 (germline): LNHDA, SQIVND (reference sequence). CDR3 residues: CASSIARAGEAFF. In DNA, the CDR3 is TGTGCCAGTAGTATAGCCCGGGCAGGTGAAGCTTTCTTT.

V gene TRBV11-2 combines with J gene TRBJ1-6; 7 bases match TRBD1. The V segment lost 0 bases and the J segment 4 bases; nucleotides outside the gene matches: 9. Germline-derived CDR1 and CDR2 are SGHAT and FQNNGV. The CDR3 totals 18 residues. DNA for the CDR3: TGTGCCAGCAGCTTAGACGTCTTTCCGGGACAGTATAATTCACCCCTCCACTTT. It encodes CASSLDVFPGQYNSPLHF.

The chain carries TRBV28 and TRBJ2-2; the D call may be TRBD1 or TRBD2 (5 bases each). Germline loops: CDR1 MDHEN, CDR2 SYDVKM. The V and J ends lost 1 base and 6 bases respectively, with 15 bases between them. The CDR3 loop spans 16 amino acids. CDR3 DNA: TGTGCCAGCAGTTTATACGGGACGGCGAGGGCCGGGGAGCTGTTTTTT. As protein: CASSLYGTARAGELFF.

There are a few counts of this clone. Other nucleotide sequences in the sample specify the same CDR3. The V call is TRBV28, the J call TRBJ1-5, with D unresolved. The CDR3 runs 14 residues. Germline-derived CDR1 and CDR2 are MDHEN and SYDVKM. V was pared by 1 base and J by 2 bases, with 6 bases between. CDR3 loop: CASSLLQGNQPQHF. DNA for the CDR3: TGTGCCAGCAGTTTATTACAAGGCAATCAGCCCCAGCATTTT.

This chain joins TRBV5-1 and TRBJ2-7; weak D call: TRBD2 (5 bases). Germline CDR1 and CDR2: SGHRS and YFSETQ. Between the trimmed V and J ends, which lost 7 bases and 7 bases, there was a span of 24 bases. CDR3 size: 15 residues. The CDR3 sequence: CASLQIPGHRGEQYF. The CDR3 DNA reads as TGCGCCAGCTTACAGATCCCGGGTCATCGAGGGGAGCAGTACTTC.

J is TRBJ1-2 and V is TRBV28; no definite D call. Germline V gives CDR1 MDHEN, CDR2 SYDVKM. V was clipped by 4 bases and J by 3 bases, with 12 bases between them. CDR3 size: 14 residues. In DNA form, the CDR3 reads TGTGCCAGCAGTTCCGCGGGGATCGACTATGGCTACACCTTC. It is translated as CASSSAGIDYGYTF.

The CDR3 coding sequence is TGTGCCAGCAGCTCCGCCTTTCAAAGATATCCTAGCACAGATACGCAGTATTTT. Encoded protein: CASSSAFQRYPSTDTQYF. J is TRBJ2-3 and V is TRBV11-2; D not certain. Trimming removed 4 bases at V and 0 bases at J, with 20 bases between. Germline CDR1 is SGHAT and CDR2 is FQNNGV. The CDR3 extends over 18 amino acids.

The genes are TRBV29-1 and TRBJ1-1, with 7 nucleotides matching TRBD1. The V gene end was trimmed by 6 bases and the J gene end by 0 bases; junction bases not matched to a gene: 10. From germline, CDR1 is SQVTM and CDR2 ANQGSEA. This CDR3 comprises 15 residues. This chain's CDR3 is CSVLTGQHMNTEAFF. The CDR3 DNA is TGCAGCGTGCTCACGGGACAGCACATGAACACTGAAGCTTTCTTT.

The gene calls are TRBV29-1 and TRBJ1-2; D unresolved. This CDR3 is 11 amino acids long. Trimming removed 8 bases at V and 0 bases at J, with 7 bases between. Germline CDR1 SQVTM, CDR2 ANQGSEA. The CDR3 loop is CSITANYGYTF. The CDR3 nucleotides are TGCAGCATTACAGCTAACTATGGCTACACCTTC.

V usage is TRBV6-2 or TRBV6-3 and J usage is TRBJ1-5; possibly TRBD1 for D (6 bases). Germline V CDR1 and CDR2: MNHEY, SVGEGT. V was shortened by 4 bases and J by 3 bases, with 28 bases between the two germline ends. This CDR3 spans 20 amino acids. CDR3 in DNA: TGTGCCAGCAGTTTCTCTACTACCCCACAGGGCCGAAGGTACAATCAGCCCCAGCATTTT. It codes for CASSFSTTPQGRRYNQPQHF.

The genes are TRBV4-3 and TRBJ1-2, with unresolved D. The CDR3 is made up of 13 amino acids. Trimming left V 2 bases short and J 1 base short, with 5 bases between. Germline loops: CDR1 LGHNA, CDR2 YSLEER. The CDR3 spells CASSQRSNYGYTF. In nucleotides, the CDR3 is TGCGCCAGCAGCCAACGGAGTAACTATGGCTACACCTTC.

The genes are TRBV5-4 and TRBJ2-2; 8 nucleotides match TRBD2. Germline assignment: CDR1 SGHNT and CDR2 YYREEE (reference sequence). J gave up 5 bases and V 4 bases, and 13 bases lay outside the gene matches. CDR3 length: 17 residues. In DNA form, the CDR3 reads TGTGCCAGCAGCGAGCCCCTAAGCGGGAGACGTACCGGGGAGCTGTTTTTT. Amino acids: CASSEPLSGRRTGELFF.

The chain is built from TRBV7-9 and TRBJ1-1; the D gene is possibly TRBD1 (5 bases). Looked up from germline, CDR1 is SEHNR and CDR2 is FQNEAQ (reference sequence). V was pared by 9 bases and J by 2 bases, with 16 bases between. The CDR3 is 14 amino acids. The DNA of the CDR3 is TGTGCCAGTCTTCGTGACAGATTAAACACTGAAGCTTTCTTT. Protein product: CASLRDRLNTEAFF.

The chain combines TRBV5-1 with TRBJ1-1; D is undetermined. The germline CDR1 and CDR2 sequences are SGHRS and YFSETQ. The CDR3 length is 17 residues. Trimming left V 0 bases short and J 1 base short, with 16 bases between. CDR3 sequence (DNA): TGCGCCAGCAGCTTGGTACAGTTCAGTCGGGAGAACACTGAAGCTTTCTTT. Translation: CASSLVQFSRENTEAFF.

The V and J genes are TRBV5-1 and TRBJ2-2; D unresolved. V was clipped by 2 bases and J by 1 base, with 6 bases between them. CDR1 is SGHRS, CDR2 YFSETQ, per germline. The CDR3 runs to 14 residues. The chain's CDR3 is CASSFSGNTGELFF. As DNA, the CDR3 is TGCGCCAGCAGCTTCTCGGGGAACACCGGGGAGCTGTTTTTT.

The chain links TRBV11-1 to TRBJ2-7; no clear D. This CDR3 is built from 12 residues. V lost 0 bases to trimming and J lost 3 bases, with 3 bases between them. CDR1 and CDR2 from the germline V gene are SGHAT and FQDESV (reference sequence). The DNA of the CDR3 is TGTGCCAGCAGCTTAGCGGGCTACGAGCAGTACTTC. Its protein is CASSLAGYEQYF.

This clone showed up just a few times. The rearrangement uses TRBV19 and TRBJ2-7; 7 bases agree with TRBD1. The CDR3 length is 15 residues. The V gene end was trimmed by 4 bases and the J gene end by 3 bases; junction bases not matched to a gene: 9. Germline V gene lookup returns CDR1 LNHDA and CDR2 SQIVND (reference sequence). The CDR3 here is CASSTGTVGSYEQYF. The CDR3 DNA is TGTGCCAGTAGTACCGGGACAGTGGGAAGCTACGAGCAGTACTTC.

The chain joins TRBV5-6 to TRBJ1-3, with 7 bases identical to TRBD1. This CDR3 spans 19 amino acids. CDR1 and CDR2 from the germline V gene are SGHDT and YYEEEE. The J segment lost 2 bases and the V segment lost 1 base, leaving 15 bases of the junction unmatched. The CDR3 DNA reads as TGTGCCAGCAGCTTGAGACTCCGGGACAGCTATAGGCCTGGAAACACCATATATTTT. Amino acids: CASSLRLRDSYRPGNTIYF.

This chain joins TRBV5-1 and TRBJ2-7; D is possibly TRBD2 (5 bases). Between the trimmed V and J ends, which lost 5 bases and 6 bases, there was a span of 15 bases. CDR1 is SGHRS, CDR2 YFSETQ, per germline. The CDR3 length is 13 residues. CDR3 DNA sequence: TGCGCCAGCAGGGCGGACTCTACCGGCGAGCAGTACTTC. Its translation is CASRADSTGEQYF.

J is TRBJ2-7 and V is TRBV27; TRBD1 aligns across 10 bases. The V segment lost 5 bases and the J segment 7 bases; nucleotides outside the gene matches: 8. CDR3 length: 14 residues. Germline CDR1 is MNHEY and CDR2 is SMNVEV (reference sequence). CDR3 region: CASSPPGQGKEQYF. Written as DNA, the CDR3 is TGTGCCAGCAGTCCTCCGGGACAGGGGAAGGAGCAGTACTTC.

V gene TRBV7-9 combines with J gene TRBJ1-1, with D unresolved. V lost 5 bases, J lost 1 base, and 11 bases lay in between. This CDR3 has 14 residues. Germline CDR1 and CDR2: SEHNR and FQNEAQ (reference sequence). The CDR3 reads CASSLRTGNTEAFF. The CDR3 region has the DNA TGTGCCAGCAGCCTGAGGACGGGGAACACTGAAGCTTTCTTT.

For the CDR3, the DNA is TGTGCCAGCAGTGAGTATCCGGACACCGGGGAGCTGTTTTTT. Protein product: CASSEYPDTGELFF. V is TRBV6-4 and J is TRBJ2-2; D call uncertain. Deletions cut 3 bases from V and 3 bases from J, with 8 bases between. The CDR3 sequence is 14 residues long. Germline V gives CDR1 MRHNA, CDR2 SNTAGT.